The clone carrying this T cell receptor (beta chain) was counted a single time. Its antigen is undetermined. Clones were sequenced by immunoSEQ multiplex PCR, and TCRdb holds only the in-frame ones, with some missing. The sample lists under 250,000 clones; around 86% were seen once. This specimen belongs to a study of cytomegalovirus exposure and HLA in healthy donors. Points from the study as a whole: There were over 150 TCR beta chains listed as cytomegalovirus-associated. A classifier reportedly called cytomegalovirus status with high sensitivity and specificity.

V lost 4 bases, J lost 0 bases, and 20 bases lay in between. Germline CDR1 SGDLS, CDR2 YYNGEE. This CDR3 spans 17 amino acids. The genes are TRBV9 and TRBJ2-7; TRBD2 might be the D (6 bases). The specimen sequenced was PBMCs. The TCR comes from a woman between 18 and 30 years old in good health and CMV-seropositive. The CDR3 region has the DNA TGTGCCAGCAGCTCCCACCAGGAGGGCGGATCCTCCTACGAGCAGTACTTC. Residues: CASSSHQEGGSSYEQYF.